This is a list of T cell receptor beta chains from one sample in a study of T-cell reconstitution after alpha-beta-depleted transplantation in children. MiXCR was run by TCRdb on the PCR reads, yielding one entry per CDR3 protein. The data hold hundreds of thousands of distinct CDR3 sequences, with more than 20% observed a single time. The material sequenced was PBMCs, mostly from graft donor cells, taken 360 days after TCRalphabeta/CD19-depleted stem cell transplant. Receptors were obtained from a female patient between 2 and 10 years old who had a stem cell transplant for congenital amegakaryocytic thrombocytopenia, so the T cells may come from the graft donor. The CDR3 runs from the conserved cysteine through the conserved F or W. Each record gives: clone size, V gene, J gene, D gene, CDR3 protein, CDR3 DNA. A D gene is named only where the DNA matches it firmly. Where a row states a size, it is once, few, many or the class of an expanded clone; other rows omit it.

clone size: few; V gene: TRBV2; J gene: TRBJ1-1; D gene: NA; CDR3 protein: CASSEALGELNTEAFF; CDR3 DNA: TGTGCCAGCAGTGAAGCGCTAGGGGAATTGAACACTGAAGCTTTCTTT
clone size: NA; V gene: TRBV7-8; J gene: TRBJ1-3; D gene: NA; CDR3 protein: CASSALFWGGNTIYF; CDR3 DNA: TGTGCCAGCAGCGCCTTGTTTTGGGGAGGAAACACCATATATTTT
clone size: NA; V gene: TRBV21-1; J gene: TRBJ2-1; D gene: NA; CDR3 protein: CASSKVGDYNEQFF; CDR3 DNA: TGTGCCAGCAGCAAAGTTGGGGACTACAATGAGCAGTTCTTC
clone size: few; V gene: TRBV7-6; J gene: TRBJ2-1; D gene: NA; CDR3 protein: CASSLEPQPPLPEFF; CDR3 DNA: TGTGCCAGCAGCTTAGAACCCCAGCCCCCCTTGCCGGAGTTCTTC
clone size: few; V gene: TRBV20-1; J gene: TRBJ2-1; D gene: NA; CDR3 protein: CSAGLGSINEQFF; CDR3 DNA: TGCAGTGCCGGCCTCGGGAGTATCAATGAGCAGTTCTTC
clone size: few; V gene: TRBV5-1; J gene: TRBJ2-1; D gene: TRBD2; CDR3 protein: CASSLDLTSGYNEQFF; CDR3 DNA: TGCGCCAGCAGCTTGGATCTAACTAGCGGATACAATGAGCAGTTCTTC
clone size: many; V gene: TRBV20-1; J gene: TRBJ2-5; D gene: TRBD2; CDR3 protein: CSARDLATSGGSETQYF; CDR3 DNA: TGCAGTGCTAGAGATCTCGCTACTAGCGGGGGGTCGGAGACCCAGTACTTC
clone size: many; V gene: TRBV5-5; J gene: TRBJ2-1; D gene: TRBD2; CDR3 protein: CASRSGTSGIWEQFF; CDR3 DNA: TGTGCCAGCAGATCCGGGACTAGCGGGATTTGGGAGCAGTTCTTC
clone size: NA; V gene: TRBV20-1; J gene: TRBJ1-5; D gene: TRBD1; CDR3 protein: CSANPRAGGSSNQPQHF; CDR3 DNA: TGCAGTGCTAACCCTCGGGCAGGGGGCTCTAGCAATCAGCCCCAGCATTTT
clone size: NA; V gene: TRBV4-1; J gene: TRBJ2-5; D gene: TRBD2; CDR3 protein: CASSQLTSGAGGTQYF; CDR3 DNA: TGCGCCAGCAGCCAATTGACTAGCGGGGCAGGGGGGACCCAGTACTTC
clone size: NA; V gene: TRBV3-1; J gene: TRBJ2-5; D gene: TRBD2; CDR3 protein: CASSQEVGGGKETQYF; CDR3 DNA: TGTGCCAGCAGCCAAGAAGTTGGGGGGGGTAAAGAGACCCAGTACTTC
clone size: few; V gene: TRBV15; J gene: TRBJ1-6; D gene: NA; CDR3 protein: CATSLQGVNSPLHF; CDR3 DNA: TGTGCCACCAGCCTCCAGGGAGTTAATTCACCCCTCCACTTT
clone size: NA; V gene: TRBV12-3/TRBV12-4; J gene: TRBJ2-3; D gene: NA; CDR3 protein: CASSFDSLTDTQYF; CDR3 DNA: TGTGCCAGCAGTTTTGACAGCCTCACAGATACGCAGTATTTT
clone size: many; V gene: TRBV29-1; J gene: TRBJ2-5; D gene: TRBD1; CDR3 protein: CSVDWQGAKETQYF; CDR3 DNA: TGCAGCGTTGATTGGCAGGGGGCAAAGGAGACCCAGTACTTC
clone size: NA; V gene: TRBV5-1; J gene: TRBJ2-3; D gene: NA; CDR3 protein: CASSLGLAPSTDTQYF; CDR3 DNA: TGCGCCAGCAGCTTGGGGTTAGCCCCTAGCACAGATACGCAGTATTTT
clone size: NA; V gene: TRBV28; J gene: TRBJ2-1; D gene: NA; CDR3 protein: CASSPPYNEQFF; CDR3 DNA: TGTGCCAGCAGTCCCCCATACAATGAGCAGTTCTTC
clone size: NA; V gene: TRBV9; J gene: TRBJ1-1; D gene: NA; CDR3 protein: CASRPVRGTEAFF; CDR3 DNA: TGTGCCAGCAGACCCGTCAGAGGCACTGAAGCTTTCTTT
clone size: NA; V gene: TRBV20-1; J gene: TRBJ2-5; D gene: NA; CDR3 protein: CSARRAVGLETQYF; CDR3 DNA: TGCAGTGCTAGACGTGCGGTGGGGTTGGAGACCCAGTACTTC
clone size: NA; V gene: TRBV5-1; J gene: TRBJ2-1; D gene: NA; CDR3 protein: CASSLSVRNTYNEQFF; CDR3 DNA: TGCGCCAGCAGCTTGTCGGTCAGAAATACATACAATGAGCAGTTCTTC
clone size: NA; V gene: TRBV7-9; J gene: TRBJ1-4; D gene: TRBD1; CDR3 protein: CASSFGHRGRREKLFF; CDR3 DNA: TGTGCCAGCAGCTTTGGTCACAGGGGGCGCCGGGAAAAACTGTTTTTT
clone size: NA; V gene: TRBV15; J gene: TRBJ1-2; D gene: NA; CDR3 protein: CATSRPAQYYGYTF; CDR3 DNA: TGTGCCACCAGCAGACCCGCCCAGTACTATGGCTACACCTTC
clone size: once; V gene: TRBV6-5; J gene: TRBJ2-7; D gene: NA; CDR3 protein: CASSYSSEQYEQYF; CDR3 DNA: TGTGCCAGCAGTTACTCCTCAGAGCAATACGAGCAGTACTTC
clone size: NA; V gene: TRBV12-3/TRBV12-4; J gene: TRBJ2-7; D gene: NA; CDR3 protein: CASSSGHIYEQYF; CDR3 DNA: TGTGCCAGCAGTTCGGGACACATCTACGAGCAGTACTTC
clone size: NA; V gene: TRBV27; J gene: TRBJ1-4; D gene: NA; CDR3 protein: CGSSFFYGATEKLFF; CDR3 DNA: TGTGGCAGCAGTTTTTTTTACGGGGCTACTGAAAAACTGTTTTTT
clone size: NA; V gene: TRBV12-3/TRBV12-4; J gene: TRBJ1-6; D gene: NA; CDR3 protein: CASSPWRGRGSPLHF; CDR3 DNA: TGTGCCAGCAGTCCCTGGAGGGGACGGGGTTCACCCCTCCACTTT
clone size: NA; V gene: TRBV28; J gene: TRBJ1-4; D gene: NA; CDR3 protein: CASIGPFNEKLFF; CDR3 DNA: TGTGCCAGCATCGGGCCGTTTAATGAAAAACTGTTTTTT
clone size: NA; V gene: TRBV28; J gene: TRBJ2-5; D gene: NA; CDR3 protein: CASSPQDSQETQYF; CDR3 DNA: TGTGCCAGCAGTCCACAGGACAGTCAAGAGACCCAGTACTTC
clone size: NA; V gene: TRBV20-1; J gene: TRBJ1-2; D gene: TRBD1; CDR3 protein: CSASRQGKNYGYTF; CDR3 DNA: TGCAGTGCTAGTAGACAGGGGAAAAACTATGGCTACACCTTC
clone size: NA; V gene: TRBV7-2; J gene: TRBJ2-5; D gene: NA; CDR3 protein: CASSLGRGYETQYF; CDR3 DNA: TGTGCCAGCAGCTTAGGGAGGGGCTATGAGACCCAGTACTTC
clone size: NA; V gene: TRBV6-2/TRBV6-3; J gene: TRBJ2-2; D gene: TRBD2; CDR3 protein: CASSLTSSTGELFF; CDR3 DNA: TGTGCCAGCAGTTTGACTAGCAGCACCGGGGAGCTGTTTTTT
clone size: few; V gene: TRBV3-1; J gene: TRBJ1-3; D gene: NA; CDR3 protein: CASSQDGGSGNTIYF; CDR3 DNA: TGTGCCAGCAGCCAAGATGGGGGATCAGGAAACACCATATATTTT
clone size: NA; V gene: TRBV4-1; J gene: TRBJ1-6; D gene: NA; CDR3 protein: CASSQGKVRTAYNSPLHF; CDR3 DNA: TGCGCCAGCAGCCAAGGAAAGGTGAGGACAGCGTATAATTCACCCCTCCACTTT
clone size: NA; V gene: TRBV20-1; J gene: TRBJ2-7; D gene: TRBD1; CDR3 protein: CSAEQGQGAYEQYF; CDR3 DNA: TGCAGTGCGGAACAGGGACAGGGGGCCTACGAGCAGTACTTC
clone size: NA; V gene: TRBV7-9; J gene: TRBJ1-1; D gene: NA; CDR3 protein: CASSPITEAFF; CDR3 DNA: TGTGCCAGCAGCCCCATCACTGAAGCTTTCTTT
clone size: NA; V gene: TRBV28; J gene: TRBJ2-7; D gene: NA; CDR3 protein: CASTLAWGARYEQYF; CDR3 DNA: TGTGCCAGCACCCTTGCTTGGGGGGCCCGCTACGAGCAGTACTTC
clone size: few; V gene: TRBV7-9; J gene: TRBJ2-5; D gene: NA; CDR3 protein: CASSFPSEETQYF; CDR3 DNA: TGTGCCAGCAGCTTCCCGAGCGAAGAGACCCAGTACTTC
clone size: few; V gene: TRBV7-8; J gene: TRBJ2-5; D gene: TRBD2; CDR3 protein: CATHEGGRNWETQYF; CDR3 DNA: TGTGCCACCCACGAGGGCGGGAGGAACTGGGAGACCCAGTACTTC
clone size: NA; V gene: TRBV20-1; J gene: TRBJ2-7; D gene: TRBD2; CDR3 protein: CSARDSRRGGYYEQYF; CDR3 DNA: TGCAGTGCTAGAGATAGCCGGCGGGGGGGATATTACGAGCAGTACTTC
clone size: NA; V gene: TRBV3-1; J gene: TRBJ2-5; D gene: TRBD2; CDR3 protein: CASSRYLTSVVLETQYF; CDR3 DNA: TGTGCCAGCAGCCGATACCTGACTAGCGTAGTGTTGGAGACCCAGTACTTC
clone size: many; V gene: TRBV10-3; J gene: TRBJ2-1; D gene: TRBD2; CDR3 protein: CAISESGLAAVVEQFF; CDR3 DNA: TGTGCCATCAGTGAGTCGGGACTAGCGGCAGTCGTTGAGCAGTTCTTC
clone size: few; V gene: TRBV3-1; J gene: TRBJ2-2; D gene: NA; CDR3 protein: CASSRGDSPSSGELFF; CDR3 DNA: TGTGCCAGCAGCCGCGGGGACAGCCCAAGCTCCGGGGAGCTGTTTTTT
clone size: few; V gene: TRBV21-1; J gene: TRBJ1-5; D gene: NA; CDR3 protein: CASSNTGNQPQHF; CDR3 DNA: TGTGCCAGCAGCAACACAGGGAATCAGCCCCAGCATTTT
clone size: NA; V gene: TRBV7-2; J gene: TRBJ1-6; D gene: NA; CDR3 protein: CASVRDNTNSPLHF; CDR3 DNA: TGTGCCAGCGTAAGGGACAACACTAATTCACCCCTCCACTTT
clone size: few; V gene: TRBV7-2; J gene: TRBJ2-3; D gene: TRBD1; CDR3 protein: CASSPDRGYTQYF; CDR3 DNA: TGTGCCAGCAGCCCTGACAGGGGCTATACGCAGTATTTT
clone size: NA; V gene: TRBV11-2; J gene: TRBJ2-1; D gene: TRBD2; CDR3 protein: CASSGKRTSDMYNEQFF; CDR3 DNA: TGTGCCAGCAGCGGGAAACGGACTAGCGATATGTACAATGAGCAGTTCTTC
clone size: few; V gene: TRBV29-1; J gene: TRBJ1-4; D gene: TRBD1; CDR3 protein: CSAIDRGREKLFF; CDR3 DNA: TGCAGCGCCATCGACAGGGGGCGCGAAAAACTGTTTTTT